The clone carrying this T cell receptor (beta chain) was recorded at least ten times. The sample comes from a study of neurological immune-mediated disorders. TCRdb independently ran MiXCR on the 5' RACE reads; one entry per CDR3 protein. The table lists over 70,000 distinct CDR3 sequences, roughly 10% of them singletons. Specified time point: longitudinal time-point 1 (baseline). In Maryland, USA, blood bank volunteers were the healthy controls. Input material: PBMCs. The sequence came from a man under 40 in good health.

The CDR3 nucleotides read TGTGCCAGCTCACCGACAGGGTTTCTTGGGCTCGGGGAGCCCCAGCATTTT. Encoded protein: CASSPTGFLGLGEPQHF. V gene TRBV18 combines with J gene TRBJ1-5, with TRBD1 matching over 7 bases. V was pared by 3 bases and J by 8 bases, with 16 bases of the junction left unmatched. Per germline, CDR1 KGHSH and CDR2 LQKENI. This CDR3 is built from 17 residues.